This TCR beta chain was documented in a study of blood T cells in healthy people across ages. Overall study findings and caveats: Measured against age, TCR beta diversity per million T cells decreased in a roughly linear manner. Long-lived donors carried more naive CD4+ cells and greater diversity than aged donors. PBMCs were not sorted, which prevented a conclusive comparison of naive versus antigen-experienced cells.

A sample-barcoded 5' primer and a J-beta primer mix were used in a second PCR of roughly 6 to 11 cycles. The template-switch adaptor was a 5' adaptor with 12 random nucleotides. It tagged each cDNA molecule. MiXCR was run by TCRdb on the 5' RACE reads, yielding one entry per CDR3 protein. The sample contains over a million distinct CDR3 sequences, roughly 43% of which appear only once. With regard to this clonotype: Its antigen is as yet unknown.

V was clipped by 6 bases and J by 5 bases; unmatched bases: 6. The CDR3 spans 13 residues. From germline, CDR1 is DFQATT and CDR2 SNEGSKA (reference sequence). The genes are TRBV20-1 and TRBJ2-5; TRBD1 agrees at 10 bases. This TCR came from a woman under 30 in good health. Input material: blood. The chain's CDR3 is CSARQGASETQYF. The CDR3 region has the DNA TGCAGTGCGCGACAGGGGGCTTCTGAGACCCAGTACTTC.